This TCR beta chain was captured in a study of OX40 agonist ivuxolimab in advanced cancers. CDR3 size: 16 residues. Trimming removed 6 bases from V and 1 base from J, with 18 bases in between. Germline CDR1 SGHRS, CDR2 YFSETQ. Sequenced by immunoSEQ multiplex PCR; TCRdb stores in-frame clones only, minus some. The sample holds some 80,000 clones; approximately 91% are singletons and the top ten take approximately 0.67%. V usage is TRBV5-1 and J usage is TRBJ2-3; D is undetermined. Sequenced material: CD4+ or CD8+ T cells sorted from blood, taken in a trial of the OX40 agonist ivuxolimab. The TCR was taken from an adult with an advanced solid tumor such as melanoma, head and neck, liver or kidney cancer. CDR3 in amino acids: CASTHWAGLGTDTQYF. As DNA, the CDR3 is TGCGCCAGCACCCATTGGGCTGGCCTCGGCACAGATACGCAGTATTTT.